The present entry profiles one TCR beta chain with its context. Patients from Seattle were sampled longitudinally, starting during active infection. Germline CDR1 SGHVS, CDR2 FNYEAQ. The CDR3 loop spans 16 amino acids. Trimming cost V 0 bases and J 0 bases, with 10 bases left between them. The data belong to a study of blood T cell repertoires in COVID-19. At the level of the study: Researchers got acute and convalescent COVID-19 samples from the United States, Italy and Spain. Nucleic acid was either cDNA or gDNA, and it came from T cells, B-cell-depleted T cells, or PBMCs.

Here immunoSEQ multiplex PCR was the method, and the copy in TCRdb shows in-frame clones only, minus some. There are a few hundred thousand clones in the sample; more than 70% occur only once, and approximately 3% lies in the top ten. Source material: peripheral blood. This TCR was recovered from a woman in her thirties with COVID-19, enrolled during active disease. The chain couples TRBV7-6 to TRBJ2-3; D might be TRBD2 (6 bases). CDR3 sequence (DNA): TGTGCCAGCAGCTTAGCCCCAGCGGGTAGCACAGATACGCAGTATTTT. It encodes CASSLAPAGSTDTQYF.